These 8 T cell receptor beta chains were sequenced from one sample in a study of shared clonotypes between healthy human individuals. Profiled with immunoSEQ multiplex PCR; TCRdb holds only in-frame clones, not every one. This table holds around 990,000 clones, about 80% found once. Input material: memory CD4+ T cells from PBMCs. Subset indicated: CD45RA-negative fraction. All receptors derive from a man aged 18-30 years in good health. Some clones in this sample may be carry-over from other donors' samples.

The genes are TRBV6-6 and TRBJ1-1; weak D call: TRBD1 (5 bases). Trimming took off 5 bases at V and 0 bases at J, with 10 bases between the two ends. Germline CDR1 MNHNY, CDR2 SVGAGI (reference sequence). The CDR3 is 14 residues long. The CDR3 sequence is CASSARQMNTEAFF. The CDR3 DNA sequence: TGTGCCAGCAGTGCGCGACAGATGAACACTGAAGCTTTCTTT.

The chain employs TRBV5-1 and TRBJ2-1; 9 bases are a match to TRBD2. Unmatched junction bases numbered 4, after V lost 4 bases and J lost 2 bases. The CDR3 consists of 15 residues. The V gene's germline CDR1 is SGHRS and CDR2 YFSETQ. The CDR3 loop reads CASSTLAGPYNEQFF. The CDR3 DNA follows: TGCGCCAGCAGCACCCTAGCGGGACCCTACAATGAGCAGTTCTTC.

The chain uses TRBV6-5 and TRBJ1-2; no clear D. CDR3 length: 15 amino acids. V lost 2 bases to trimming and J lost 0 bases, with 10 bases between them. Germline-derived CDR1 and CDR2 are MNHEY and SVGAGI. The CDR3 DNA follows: TGTGCCAGCAGTTACCTCGACGGAGCTAACTATGGCTACACCTTC. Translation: CASSYLDGANYGYTF.

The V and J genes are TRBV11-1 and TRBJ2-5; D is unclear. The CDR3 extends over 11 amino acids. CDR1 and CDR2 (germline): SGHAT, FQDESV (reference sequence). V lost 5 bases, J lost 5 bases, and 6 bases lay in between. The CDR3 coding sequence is TGTGCCAGCAGCCTGAGTGAGACCCAGTACTTC. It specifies CASSLSETQYF.

The CDR3 sequence is CASSVEGAKETQYF. The CDR3 nucleotides are TGTGCCAGCAGCGTAGAGGGGGCAAAAGAGACCCAGTACTTC. J is TRBJ2-5 and V is TRBV9, with TRBD1 matching over 7 bases. The CDR3 totals 14 residues. The germline CDR1 and CDR2 sequences are SGDLS and YYNGEE. With 0 bases clipped from V and 3 bases from J, the junction kept 2 bases outside the gene matches.

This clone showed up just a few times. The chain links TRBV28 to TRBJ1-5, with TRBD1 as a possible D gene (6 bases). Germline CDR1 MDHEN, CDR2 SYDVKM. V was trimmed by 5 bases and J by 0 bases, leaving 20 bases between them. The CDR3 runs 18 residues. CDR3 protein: CASSTTRQAGYSNQPQHF. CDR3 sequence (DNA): TGTGCCAGCAGTACCACGAGACAGGCCGGCTATAGCAATCAGCCCCAGCATTTT.

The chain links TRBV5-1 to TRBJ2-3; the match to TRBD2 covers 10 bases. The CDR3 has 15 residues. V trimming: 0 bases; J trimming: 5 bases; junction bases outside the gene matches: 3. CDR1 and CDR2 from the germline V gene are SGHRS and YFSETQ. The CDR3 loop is CASSLGVAGGDTQYF. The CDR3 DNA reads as TGCGCCAGCAGCTTGGGGGTAGCGGGAGGAGATACGCAGTATTTT.

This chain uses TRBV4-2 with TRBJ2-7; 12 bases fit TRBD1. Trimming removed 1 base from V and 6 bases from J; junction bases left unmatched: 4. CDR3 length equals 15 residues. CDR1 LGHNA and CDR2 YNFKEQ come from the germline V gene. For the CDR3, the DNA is TGTGCCAGCAGCCAAGGGGACAGGGGGCGGTTCGAGCAGTACTTC. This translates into CASSQGDRGRFEQYF.